This TCR beta chain originates from a study of T cell responses to AZD1222 COVID-19 vaccine. Overall study results and limits: Donors were mostly white British, more females; clonal diversity possibly underestimated.

A remark on this clone: Its antigen is not known.

The table came from immunoSEQ multiplex PCR; TCRdb's copy has only in-frame clones and leaves some out. The data hold under 150,000 clones, with more than 75% observed a single time. The germline V gene has CDR1 SGHRS and CDR2 YFSETQ. There are 15 residues in the CDR3. Trimming pared 1 base from V and 4 bases from J, leaving 11 bases between. The rearrangement joins TRBV5-1 to TRBJ2-2; a possible D gene is TRBD1 (7 bases). This clonotype was obtained from an adult in good health. The source was peripheral blood, collected on day 0 of MenACWY control vaccination. The CDR3 here is CASSLNRGGTGELFF. In nucleotides, the CDR3 is TGCGCCAGCAGCTTGAACAGGGGAGGCACCGGGGAGCTGTTTTTT.